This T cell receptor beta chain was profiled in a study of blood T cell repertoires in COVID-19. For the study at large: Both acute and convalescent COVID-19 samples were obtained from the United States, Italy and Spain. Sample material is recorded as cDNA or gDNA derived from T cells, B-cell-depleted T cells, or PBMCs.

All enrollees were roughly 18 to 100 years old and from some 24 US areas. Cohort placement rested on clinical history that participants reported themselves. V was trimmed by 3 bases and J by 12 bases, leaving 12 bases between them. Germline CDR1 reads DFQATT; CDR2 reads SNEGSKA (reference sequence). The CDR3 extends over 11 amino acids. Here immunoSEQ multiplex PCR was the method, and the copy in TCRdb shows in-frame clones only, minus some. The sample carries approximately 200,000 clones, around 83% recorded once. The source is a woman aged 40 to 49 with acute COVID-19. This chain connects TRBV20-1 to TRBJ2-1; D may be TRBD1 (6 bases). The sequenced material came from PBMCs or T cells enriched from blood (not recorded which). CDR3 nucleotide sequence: TGCAGTGCTAGGGAACAGGGAAGGCAGTTCTTC. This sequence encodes CSAREQGRQFF.